The T cell receptor (beta chain) described here comes from a study of blood T cell repertoires in COVID-19. The data were produced by immunoSEQ multiplex PCR, yet TCRdb's version contains in-frame clones alone and is incomplete. The table has some 37,000 clones, 86% seen once. Germline trimming cut 1 base from V and 2 bases from J; bases unmatched to any gene: 1. Germline values: CDR1 SGHDN, CDR2 FVKESK. The CDR3 has 15 amino acids. The genes are TRBV14 and TRBJ1-2; 10 positions agree with TRBD1. Sequencing was done on a sample of peripheral blood. This receptor was obtained from a man aged 45-65 years in a cohort sampled during active COVID-19. The CDR3 region is CASSQGQGANYGYTF. Written as DNA, the CDR3 is TGTGCCAGCAGCCAAGGACAGGGGGCAAACTATGGCTACACCTTC.